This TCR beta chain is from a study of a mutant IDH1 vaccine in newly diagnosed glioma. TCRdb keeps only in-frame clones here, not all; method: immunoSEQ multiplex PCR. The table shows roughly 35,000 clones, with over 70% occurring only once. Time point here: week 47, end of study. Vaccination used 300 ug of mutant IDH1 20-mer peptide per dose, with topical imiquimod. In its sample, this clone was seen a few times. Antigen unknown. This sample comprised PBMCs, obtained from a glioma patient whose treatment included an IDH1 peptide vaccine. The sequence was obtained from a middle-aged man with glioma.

DNA for the CDR3: TGCAGCCTCTCGGGGACAGGGAACACTGAAGCTTTCTTT. It codes for CSLSGTGNTEAFF. The J gene is TRBJ1-1, the V gene TRBV29-1; 8 bases line up with TRBD1. CDR3 size: 13 residues. V shed 8 bases, J shed 1 base, and the junction held 6 bases outside the gene matches. Germline lookup yields CDR1 SQVTM and CDR2 ANQGSEA.